The 29 T cell receptor beta chains below come from one sample, sequenced in a study of CD8 T cells in ankylosing spondylitis. Findings and caveats of the study: What appeared characteristic of ankylosing spondylitis blood was a TCR beta motif of eight highly homologous variants.

TCRdb reanalysed the 5' RACE reads using MiXCR and keeps one entry per CDR3 protein. This table holds 450,000 or so distinct CDR3 sequences, about 25% found once. These receptors' targets are unknown. The sample taken for sequencing was blood, either unsorted or a sorted T cell fraction (not recorded which). The receptor source for this set is a male donor with ankylosing spondylitis.

This clonotype appeared a few times. The chain links TRBV7-2 to TRBJ2-3; 8 bases agree with TRBD1. Trimming removed 1 base from V and 8 bases from J; junction bases left unmatched: 8. CDR3 length equals 15 residues. The germline V gene has CDR1 SGHTA and CDR2 FQGNSA. CDR3 region: CASSLVVQGAGTQYF. CDR3 DNA sequence: TGTGCCAGCAGCTTAGTGGTTCAGGGGGCCGGTACGCAGTATTTT.

The chain recombines TRBV29-1 with TRBJ2-3, with D uncertain. Germline V gives CDR1 SQVTM, CDR2 ANQGSEA. This CDR3 comprises 12 residues. Trimming removed 6 bases from V and 3 bases from J, with 10 bases in between. The CDR3 is CSVRPDTDTQYF. The CDR3 DNA follows: TGCAGCGTGCGTCCCGATACAGATACGCAGTATTTT.

This clonotype has more than one count but fewer than ten. J is TRBJ1-5 and V is TRBV6-1; D ambiguous. This CDR3 is 15 amino acids long. The ends were cut back, 6 bases at V and 8 bases at J, with 20 bases in the middle. Germline lookup yields CDR1 MNHNS and CDR2 SASEGT. The CDR3 loop reads CASRLSDLGGKPQHF. In nucleotides, the CDR3 is TGTGCCAGCAGATTAAGCGACCTGGGAGGGAAGCCCCAGCATTTT.

The V and J genes are TRBV20-1 and TRBJ1-6, with D maybe TRBD1 (5 bases). Looked up from germline, CDR1 is DFQATT and CDR2 is SNEGSKA (reference sequence). CDR3 size: 14 residues. The germline V and J ends were trimmed by 6 bases and 8 bases, with 17 bases remaining between them. The CDR3 DNA sequence: TGCAGTGCAACCTCAGGGACGGCGGATTCACCCCTCCACTTT. Its translation is CSATSGTADSPLHF.

The V gene is TRBV5-8, the J gene TRBJ2-1; 11 nucleotides align to TRBD2. The junction had 10 bases not matched to a gene; V was cut back by 0 bases and J by 8 bases. There are 17 residues in the CDR3. Germline-derived CDR1 and CDR2 are SGHTS and YDEGEE. CDR3 in DNA: TGTGCCAGCAGCTTGGTGTCTAGCGGGAGGAGCAGCTATGAGCAGTTCTTC. Translating it yields CASSLVSSGRSSYEQFF.

The chain links TRBV15 to TRBJ2-7; D is uncertain. The V end lost 0 bases, the J end lost 3 bases, and 12 bases lay between the germline ends. Germline V CDR1 and CDR2: LNHNV, YYDKDF (reference sequence). The CDR3 loop spans 15 amino acids. The CDR3 coding sequence is TGTGCCACCAGCAGAGATCGGGCAGAGTACTACGAGCAGTACGTC. The encoded protein is CATSRDRAEYYEQYV.

The genes are TRBV5-1 and TRBJ2-5, with 7 nucleotides matching TRBD1. CDR3 size: 13 residues. Germline CDR1 and CDR2: SGHRS and YFSETQ. The V gene end was trimmed by 5 bases and the J gene end by 5 bases; junction bases not matched to a gene: 6. CDR3 in amino acids: CASRPQGVETQYF. In DNA form, the CDR3 reads TGCGCCAGCAGGCCTCAGGGGGTCGAGACCCAGTACTTC.

This chain links TRBV4-2 with TRBJ2-3, with D tentatively TRBD1 (6 bases). V lost 1 base and J 0 bases, leaving 20 bases between the germline ends. The CDR3 loop spans 19 amino acids. The germline V gene encodes CDR1 LGHNA and CDR2 YNFKEQ. The CDR3 DNA sequence: TGTGCCAGCAGCCAAGGAGGATCGTTCGGGACACAGAGCACAGATACGCAGTATTTT. Translation gives CASSQGGSFGTQSTDTQYF.

This clonotype was counted a few times. This sequence joins TRBV20-1 and TRBJ1-2; 7 nucleotides match TRBD1. The junction had 5 bases not matched to a gene; V was cut back by 4 bases and J by 3 bases. Germline values: CDR1 DFQATT, CDR2 SNEGSKA (reference sequence). CDR3 length equals 13 residues. The CDR3 region is CSATLQGYYGYTF. The CDR3 DNA is TGCAGTGCTACCTTACAGGGGTACTATGGCTACACCTTC.

This clonotype has at least ten counts. The rearrangement links TRBV12-3 or TRBV12-4 to TRBJ1-5; no clear D gene. The CDR3 has 14 residues. Trimming removed 3 bases at V and 2 bases at J, with 8 bases between. In nucleotides, the CDR3 is TGTGCCAGCAGTTTTTCTGGGGGCAATCAGCCCCAGCATTTT. This sequence encodes CASSFSGGNQPQHF.

This clonotype showed up just a few times. The chain carries TRBV10-2 and TRBJ2-1; 10 bases are a match to TRBD1. With V trimmed by 7 bases and J by 8 bases, 8 bases remained unmatched. Germline V gene data show CDR1 as WSHSY and CDR2 as SAAADI. This CDR3 spans 14 amino acids. Here the CDR3 reads CASMAGQGYDEQFF. CDR3 nucleotides: TGCGCCAGCATGGCGGGACAGGGGTACGATGAGCAGTTCTTC.

In this sample, this clonotype turned up a few times. The chain employs TRBV19 and TRBJ2-2; tentatively, D is TRBD1 or TRBD2 (6 bases each). The germline V gene has CDR1 LNHDA and CDR2 SQIVND (reference sequence). The CDR3 spans 14 residues. Between the trimmed V and J ends, which lost 3 bases and 5 bases, there was a span of 10 bases. The CDR3 loop reads CASSITGRTGELFF. The CDR3 nucleotides read TGTGCCAGTAGTATCACAGGGAGGACCGGGGAGCTGTTTTTT. The whole variable domain, remainder taken from reference TRBV19 and TRBJ2-2, is DGGITQSPKYLFRKEGQNVTLSCEQNLNHDAMYWYRQDPGQGLRLIYYSQIVNDFQKGDIAEGYSVSREKKESFPLTVTSAQKNPTAFYLCASSITGRTGELFFGEGSRLTVL.

This clonotype was detected only a few times. This chain links TRBV29-1 with TRBJ2-3; TRBD2 aligns across 8 bases. The CDR3 spans 13 residues. Germline V lookup: CDR1 SQVTM, CDR2 ANQGSEA. Trimming took 8 bases from V and 0 from J; bases not matched to a gene: 4. DNA for the CDR3: TGCAGCTTCGAGCGGGGGAGCACAGATACGCAGTATTTT. Translating it yields CSFERGSTDTQYF.

This clonotype has more than one count but fewer than ten. The chain recombines TRBV3-1 with TRBJ2-2; 13 bases line up with TRBD2. V lost 4 bases to trimming and J lost 6 bases; unmatched junction nucleotides: 5. In germline, CDR1 is LGHDT, CDR2 YNNKEL (reference sequence). The CDR3 is 16 amino acids. Here the CDR3 DNA reads TGTGCCAGCAGCCCGCGACTAGCGGGAGGCCCCGGGGAGCTGTTTTTT. It yields the protein CASSPRLAGGPGELFF.

The chain has TRBV10-1 and TRBJ1-3, with D maybe TRBD1 (6 bases). Trimming removed 7 bases at V and 0 bases at J, with 19 bases between. Germline V gene sequence: CDR1 WNHNN, CDR2 SYGVQD (reference sequence). The CDR3 totals 17 residues. CDR3: CASNGSGTRRSGNTIYF. Here the CDR3 DNA reads TGCGCCAGCAATGGCTCCGGGACACGGCGCTCTGGAAACACCATATATTTT.

The V call is TRBV7-2, the J call TRBJ1-5, with a tentative D call TRBD1 (5 bases). This CDR3 comprises 14 residues. Trimming pared 1 base from V and 10 bases from J, leaving 14 bases between. CDR1 is SGHTA, CDR2 FQGNSA, per germline. The CDR3 protein is CASSLDGRERPQHF. The CDR3 DNA reads as TGTGCCAGCAGCTTAGATGGCAGGGAGCGACCCCAGCATTTT. Full variable domain (rest looked up from reference TRBV7-2 and TRBJ1-5): GAGVSQSPSNKVTEKGKDVELRCDPISGHTALYWYRQSLGQGLEFLIYFQGNSAPDKSGLPSDRFSAERTGGSVSTLTIQRTQQEDSAVYLCASSLDGRERPQHFGDGTRLSIL.

V is TRBV4-2 and J is TRBJ1-1, with D perhaps matching TRBD1 (6 bases). The V gene lost 1 base and the J gene lost 1 base, with 13 bases spanning the gap. Germline V gene data show CDR1 as LGHNA and CDR2 as YNFKEQ. This CDR3 is 16 amino acids long. The CDR3 loop is CASSQVGGGGNTEAFF. The CDR3 nucleotides read TGTGCCAGCAGCCAAGTAGGGGGGGGAGGGAACACTGAAGCTTTCTTT.

Only a few counts were recorded for this clonotype. This chain connects TRBV7-2 to TRBJ1-2; weak D call: TRBD1 (5 bases). The CDR3 covers 15 residues. CDR1 is SGHTA, CDR2 FQGNSA, per germline. V was cut by 5 bases and J by 4 bases, with 17 bases left in between. Here the CDR3 DNA reads TGTGCCAGCAGCCTAACCCGGGACCCCCGCTATGGCTACACCTTC. The encoded protein is CASSLTRDPRYGYTF.

This clonotype was recorded a few times. The rearrangement uses TRBV6-2 or TRBV6-3 and TRBJ2-2; TRBD1 is a possible D gene (5 bases). The V gene's germline CDR1 is MNHEY and CDR2 SVGEGT. V lost 0 bases to trimming and J lost 5 bases, with 13 bases between them. This CDR3 contains 16 residues. The CDR3 DNA reads TGTGCCAGCAGTTACTCTGGGGCAGGGCGGACCGGGGAGCTGTTTTTT. This sequence encodes CASSYSGAGRTGELFF.

The V and J genes are TRBV20-1 and TRBJ1-5; TRBD1 matches at 7 bases. V gave up 1 base and J gave up 5 bases; unmatched junction bases: 5. Germline V CDR1 and CDR2: DFQATT, SNEGSKA (reference sequence). The CDR3 spans 14 residues. CDR3 in DNA: TGCAGTGCTAGAGCAGACAGGGCCGATCAGCCCCAGCATTTT. Amino acid sequence: CSARADRADQPQHF.

This clonotype was counted only a few times. The chain carries TRBV24-1 and TRBJ2-1; 10 nucleotides match TRBD1. V lost 0 bases, J lost 7 bases, and 5 bases stayed unmatched. Germline lookup yields CDR1 KGHDR and CDR2 SFDVKD. This CDR3 comprises 16 residues. In DNA, the CDR3 is TGTGCCACCAGTGATTTGCAGAGACAGGGGGCGAATGAGCAGTTCTTC. The encoded protein is CATSDLQRQGANEQFF.

This clonotype was observed a single time. The chain combines TRBV12-5 with TRBJ2-4; 12 nucleotides align to TRBD1. CDR1 is LGHNT, CDR2 FRNRAP, per germline. Trimming took 0 bases from V and 7 from J; bases not matched to a gene: 4. The CDR3 has 16 amino acids. CDR3 nucleotides: TGTGCTAGTGGTTTGGTACTGGGACAGGGGGCGAACATTCAGTACTTC. As protein: CASGLVLGQGANIQYF.

This chain links TRBV11-2 with TRBJ1-1; 8 bases match TRBD1. V gave up 5 bases and J gave up 5 bases; unmatched junction bases: 4. CDR1 is SGHAT, CDR2 FQNNGV, per germline. The CDR3 has 13 amino acids. This chain's CDR3 is CASSQDRVTEAFF. In nucleotides, the CDR3 is TGTGCCAGCAGCCAGGACAGGGTGACTGAAGCTTTCTTT.

In its sample, this clonotype was seen a few times. V gene TRBV6-1 combines with J gene TRBJ2-2, with D possibly TRBD1 on 7 matching bases. Deletions cut 11 bases from V and 4 bases from J, with 14 bases between. Germline V gene sequence: CDR1 MNHNS, CDR2 SASEGT. This CDR3 has 13 amino acids. The CDR3 loop reads CASRGAFTGELFF. Written as DNA, the CDR3 is TGTGCCTCCAGGGGGGCGTTCACCGGGGAGCTGTTTTTT.

V usage is TRBV4-2 and J usage is TRBJ2-3; D call uncertain. The germline V gene encodes CDR1 LGHNA and CDR2 YNFKEQ. With 0 bases removed from V and 2 bases from J, the gap between germline ends came to 12 bases. The CDR3 extends over 16 amino acids. The CDR3 DNA sequence: TGTGCCAGCAGCCAAGAAATAACTCTAAACACAGATACGCAGTATTTT. It is translated as CASSQEITLNTDTQYF.

V gene TRBV4-1 combines with J gene TRBJ1-1; TRBD1 matches 7 bases. The CDR3 has 15 residues. The germline CDR1 and CDR2 sequences are MGHRA and YSYEKL. Trimming cost V 1 base and J 5 bases; bases outside gene matches: 7. CDR3 sequence reads: CASSQGQQGRTEAFF. The CDR3 DNA reads TGCGCCAGCAGCCAAGGACAACAGGGGAGGACTGAAGCTTTCTTT.

In nucleotides, the CDR3 is TGTGCCAGTAGTTCCGGGACATTCGGAGGCTACACCTTC. Its protein product is CASSSGTFGGYTF. The V call is TRBV19, the J call TRBJ1-2; D might be TRBD1 (6 bases). With 5 bases removed from V and 8 bases from J, the gap between germline ends came to 15 bases. This CDR3 is built from 13 residues. Per germline, CDR1 LNHDA and CDR2 SQIVND (reference sequence).

The sample holds a few counts of this clonotype. The chain couples TRBV2 to TRBJ2-1; either TRBD1 or TRBD2 may fit D (5 bases each). This CDR3 is 12 amino acids long. Per germline, CDR1 SNHLY and CDR2 FYNNEI. Trimming left V 5 bases short and J 7 bases short, with 9 bases between. As DNA, the CDR3 is TGTGCCAGCAGTCCCGAGGGGAATGAGCAGTTCTTC. It yields the protein CASSPEGNEQFF.

This clonotype was observed a few times. V and J are TRBV20-1 and TRBJ2-3; TRBD2 agrees at 11 bases. Germline values: CDR1 DFQATT, CDR2 SNEGSKA (reference sequence). V gave up 5 bases and J gave up 5 bases; unmatched junction bases: 9. This CDR3 has 15 residues. CDR3 loop: CSAPQLAGAVDTQYF. CDR3 DNA: TGCAGTGCTCCCCAACTAGCGGGAGCGGTAGATACGCAGTATTTT.